This T cell receptor beta chain comes out of a study of CD8 T cells in Susac syndrome. This CDR3 contains 13 residues. V lost 3 bases and J 3 bases, leaving 10 bases between the germline ends. Germline V CDR1 and CDR2: SGDLS, YYNGEE. A quantity of 0.5 to 1 ug RNA underwent reverse transcription using random hexamers. TCRdb redid the calling of the immunoSEQ multiplex PCR reads with MiXCR, one entry per CDR3 protein. This sample has about 300,000 distinct CDR3 sequences; around 91% occur once, and the top ten carry 0.18%. Sequenced input: CD8+ T cells from PBMCs. J is TRBJ2-7 and V is TRBV9; D gene unclear. The TCR comes from a human donor with multiple sclerosis. The CDR3 DNA follows: TGTGCCAGCAGCGCCGAGGTTGACTACGAGCAGTACTTC. It is translated as CASSAEVDYEQYF.